Below are 26 T cell receptor beta chains sequenced from a single sample in a study of T cell repertoires in cytomegalovirus infection. TCRdb analysed the reads with MiXCR anew, one entry per CDR3 protein. Here the sample spans about 530,000 distinct CDR3 sequences, about 30% being singletons. Sequencing was performed on PBMCs. These receptors all stem from a human donor in good health (CMV status not recorded). Some clones in this sample may be carry-over from other donors' samples.

This clonotype appeared a few times. The chain carries TRBV20-1 and TRBJ2-4; D perhaps matches TRBD1 (5 bases). The CDR3 has 13 amino acids. Trimming pared 6 bases from V and 5 bases from J, leaving 14 bases between. The germline gives CDR1 DFQATT, CDR2 SNEGSKA (reference sequence). The CDR3 here is CSAYRNPQNIQYF. The CDR3 DNA reads TGCAGTGCATACAGGAACCCCCAAAACATTCAGTACTTC.

V gene TRBV6-6 combines with J gene TRBJ2-3; 13 nucleotides agree with TRBD2. The CDR3 has 18 residues. V was clipped by 0 bases and J by 2 bases; unmatched bases: 5. The germline gives CDR1 MNHNY, CDR2 SVGAGI (reference sequence). For the CDR3, the DNA is TGTGCCAGCAGTTACTCGATCGGGACTAGCGGGACCACAGATACGCAGTATTTT. Translation gives CASSYSIGTSGTTDTQYF.

This chain links TRBV5-6 with TRBJ2-2, with 7 bases matching TRBD2. V lost 4 bases and J lost 4; bases outside the gene matches: 10. CDR1 SGHDT and CDR2 YYEEEE come from the germline V gene. The CDR3 is 16 amino acids. The CDR3 sequence: CASSQTGTMFTGELFF. For the CDR3, the DNA is TGTGCCAGCAGCCAAACCGGGACTATGTTCACCGGGGAGCTGTTTTTT.

In its sample, this clonotype was seen many times. The chain employs TRBV7-3 and TRBJ2-3; 12 bases line up with TRBD2. This CDR3 region has 14 residues. V dropped 5 bases and J dropped 6; count of bases not matched to a gene: 3. Germline CDR1 SGHTA, CDR2 FQGTGA. In DNA form, the CDR3 reads TGTGCCAGCAGCCCCGGACTAGCGGGGGATACGCAGTATTTT. It is translated as CASSPGLAGDTQYF.

The rearrangement uses TRBV10-3 and TRBJ2-1; TRBD2 matches 12 bases. Germline loops: CDR1 ENHRY, CDR2 SYGVKD. V was pared by 6 bases and J by 6 bases, with 0 bases of the junction left unmatched. The CDR3 is 13 residues long. In DNA form, the CDR3 reads TGTGCCATCAGGACTAGCGGGAGCAATGAGCAGTTCTTC. Translation: CAIRTSGSNEQFF.

Ten or more counts support this clonotype. This chain links TRBV11-2 with TRBJ2-5; 10 nucleotides agree with TRBD2. The CDR3 sequence is 14 residues long. V lost 7 bases to trimming and J lost 5 bases; unmatched junction nucleotides: 7. CDR1 and CDR2 (germline): SGHAT, FQNNGV. CDR3 region: CASIRAGGPETQYF. CDR3 DNA sequence: TGTGCCAGCATAAGAGCGGGAGGGCCGGAGACCCAGTACTTC.

This clonotype was seen only a few times. The V gene is TRBV10-1, the J gene TRBJ2-5; 8 bases are a match to TRBD1. This CDR3 spans 14 amino acids. From germline, CDR1 is WNHNN and CDR2 SYGVQD (reference sequence). V was clipped by 0 bases and J by 4 bases; unmatched bases: 1. The CDR3 loop reads CASSESGTGETQYF. The CDR3 region has the DNA TGCGCCAGCAGTGAGTCTGGGACAGGAGAGACCCAGTACTTC.

CDR3 nucleotides: TGTGCCAGCAGTTCAAGGGCGGGGAATACGCAGTATTTT. Residues: CASSSRAGNTQYF. The rearrangement uses TRBV12-3 or TRBV12-4 and TRBJ2-3; D might be TRBD2 (6 bases). There are 13 residues in the CDR3. V was trimmed by 4 bases and J by 7 bases, leaving 12 bases between them.

This clonotype has a handful of counts. The rearrangement uses TRBV7-9 and TRBJ2-3; no definite D call. Germline V CDR1 and CDR2: SEHNR, FQNEAQ (reference sequence). The CDR3 has 15 residues. V lost 0 bases and J lost 0, with 7 bases in between. The chain's CDR3 is CASSLARSSTDTQYF. DNA of the CDR3: TGTGCCAGCAGCTTAGCGCGGAGTAGCACAGATACGCAGTATTTT.

In this sample, this clonotype turned up many times. The chain has TRBV7-2 and TRBJ1-1; tentatively, D is TRBD1 (5 bases). Germline-derived CDR1 and CDR2 are SGHTA and FQGNSA. V lost 2 bases and J lost 0, with 10 bases in between. The CDR3 is 15 residues long. In nucleotides, the CDR3 is TGTGCCAGCAGCTTACTTACAGGAATGAACACTGAAGCTTTCTTT. Protein: CASSLLTGMNTEAFF.

This clonotype was counted only a few times. The chain couples TRBV5-1 to TRBJ2-2, with 10 bases aligning to TRBD1. Unmatched junction bases numbered 6, after V lost 5 bases and J lost 5 bases. From germline, CDR1 is SGHRS and CDR2 YFSETQ. The CDR3 extends over 15 amino acids. CDR3 sequence (DNA): TGCGCCAGCAGGGCCGGGACAGGGGATACCGGGGAGCTGTTTTTT. This translates into CASRAGTGDTGELFF.

The chain is built from TRBV11-3 and TRBJ2-3; 8 bases are shared with TRBD2. CDR3 length: 18 residues. The trim removed 2 bases at V and 5 bases at J, leaving 15 bases unmatched. Germline CDR1 reads SGHNT; CDR2 reads YENEEA. CDR3 DNA sequence: TGTGCCAGCAGCTTATACGGGGTAACGGGAGGGCCAGGAGATACGCAGTATTTT. It codes for CASSLYGVTGGPGDTQYF.

A few counts support this clonotype. The chain uses TRBV12-3 or TRBV12-4 and TRBJ2-5; the D gene could be TRBD1 or TRBD2 (6 bases each). V was shortened by 6 bases and J by 5 bases, with 10 bases between the two germline ends. This CDR3 is built from 12 residues. The CDR3 region is CASRGGSETQYF. The CDR3 bases are TGTGCCAGCAGAGGGGGGTCGGAGACCCAGTACTTC.

V and J are TRBV11-3 and TRBJ2-7, with D perhaps TRBD1 or TRBD2 (7 bases each). Germline V lookup: CDR1 SGHNT, CDR2 YENEEA. The CDR3 consists of 13 residues. Trimming took 5 bases from V and 3 from J, leaving 11 bases between them. The CDR3 protein is CASSQGGDYEQYF. CDR3 DNA: TGTGCCAGCAGCCAGGGGGGGGACTACGAGCAGTACTTC. Looking up the rest from reference TRBV11-3 and TRBJ2-7 gives the full variable domain: EAGVVQSPRYKIIEKKQPVAFWCNPISGHNTLYWYLQNLGQGPELLIRYENEEAVDDSQLPKDRFSAERLKGVDSTLKIQPAELGDSAVYLCASSQGGDYEQYFGPGTRLTVT.

The chain is built from TRBV12-3 or TRBV12-4 and TRBJ2-1; 10 bases line up with TRBD2. The CDR3 extends over 17 amino acids. V dropped 5 bases and J dropped 1; count of bases not matched to a gene: 8. CDR3 bases: TGTGCCAGCAGTCCAGGGGCTAGCGGGAGTTCCTACAATGAGCAGTTCTTC. It translates to CASSPGASGSSYNEQFF.

There are many counts of this clonotype. This chain uses TRBV11-3 with TRBJ2-7; D is possibly TRBD1 (6 bases). This CDR3 has 15 residues. Trimming took 1 base from V and 2 from J, leaving 12 bases between them. In germline, CDR1 is SGHNT, CDR2 YENEEA. The CDR3 spells CASSLAAGDTYEQYF. In nucleotides, the CDR3 is TGTGCCAGCAGCTTAGCGGCAGGGGATACCTACGAGCAGTACTTC.

This CDR3 reads CASSLMTISYNSPLHF. The CDR3 DNA reads as TGTGCCAGCAGCTTAATGACGATCTCCTATAATTCACCCCTCCACTTT. The chain carries TRBV5-8 and TRBJ1-6; D gene uncertain. V was pared by 2 bases and J by 0 bases, with 9 bases between. The germline gives CDR1 SGHTS, CDR2 YDEGEE. This CDR3 has 16 residues.

J is TRBJ2-7 and V is TRBV6-1; no clear D gene. The V end was cut by 0 bases, the J end by 5 bases, with 11 bases between. The CDR3 runs 14 residues. In germline, CDR1 is MNHNS, CDR2 SASEGT. The DNA for the CDR3 is TGTGCCAGCAGTGAAGCGCCAGGCAGGAACGAGCAGTACTTC. Translated: CASSEAPGRNEQYF.

The chain links TRBV4-1 to TRBJ1-1, with D tentatively TRBD1 (5 bases). The CDR3 consists of 13 residues. Trimming stripped 8 bases from V and 4 bases from J, with 14 bases between. Germline CDR1 is MGHRA and CDR2 is YSYEKL. CDR3 DNA sequence: TGCGCCAGCGGGACGGTTCGTACCACTGAAGCTTTCTTT. Its translation: CASGTVRTTEAFF.

The chain has TRBV5-1 and TRBJ2-7; unclear D gene. This CDR3 is 15 amino acids long. Between the trimmed V and J ends, which lost 0 bases and 3 bases, there was a span of 13 bases. The V gene's germline CDR1 is SGHRS and CDR2 YFSETQ. In DNA, the CDR3 is TGCGCCAGCAGCTTGGCCGGTACTAACTTCTACGAGCAGTACTTC. It encodes CASSLAGTNFYEQYF.

This clonotype was seen more than once but under ten times. This chain links TRBV7-6 with TRBJ2-1; D possibly corresponds to TRBD2 (5 bases). This CDR3 comprises 19 residues. The germline CDR1 and CDR2 sequences are SGHVS and FNYEAQ. V lost 1 base and J lost 3, with 22 bases in between. The CDR3 sequence: CASSLGVGNQIGRYNEQFF. CDR3 coding DNA: TGTGCCAGCAGCTTAGGGGTCGGGAATCAGATAGGGCGCTACAATGAGCAGTTCTTC.

The gene calls are TRBV19 and TRBJ2-1; D remains ambiguous. Trimming left V 3 bases short and J 1 base short, with 10 bases between. Germline CDR1 LNHDA, CDR2 SQIVND (reference sequence). CDR3 length equals 15 residues. The CDR3 reads CASSIGSASYNEQFF. The DNA for the CDR3 is TGTGCCAGTAGTATTGGTTCGGCTTCCTACAATGAGCAGTTCTTC.

This clonotype was counted a few times. The rearrangement uses TRBV7-6 and TRBJ2-5, with TRBD2 matching over 8 bases. Germline loops: CDR1 SGHVS, CDR2 FNYEAQ. This CDR3 spans 15 amino acids. Unmatched junction bases numbered 12, after V lost 5 bases and J lost 7 bases. The CDR3 here is CASSLGLANMGTQYF. The CDR3 bases are TGTGCCAGCAGCCTCGGACTAGCTAATATGGGGACCCAGTACTTC.

This clonotype was recorded many times. The chain carries TRBV4-1 and TRBJ2-1; a possible D gene is TRBD1 (6 bases). The germline V and J ends were trimmed by 4 bases and 10 bases, with 17 bases remaining between them. The germline gives CDR1 MGHRA, CDR2 YSYEKL. This CDR3 has 14 amino acids. CDR3 sequence: CASSPINRVGEQFF. For the CDR3, the DNA is TGCGCCAGCAGCCCCATCAACAGGGTTGGGGAGCAGTTCTTC.

At least ten counts were recorded for this clonotype. The chain employs TRBV7-2 and TRBJ2-3; D call uncertain. The germline V gene encodes CDR1 SGHTA and CDR2 FQGNSA. With 5 bases removed from V and 2 bases from J, the gap between germline ends came to 5 bases. This CDR3 is 12 amino acids long. CDR3 nucleotides: TGTGCCAGCAGCCAAGCCACAGATACGCAGTATTTT. This gives the protein CASSQATDTQYF.

This rearrangement joins TRBV7-2 to TRBJ2-7; no clear D. CDR1 SGHTA and CDR2 FQGNSA come from the germline V gene. The CDR3 contains 14 residues. Between the trimmed V and J ends, which lost 1 base and 4 bases, there was a span of 11 bases. The CDR3 loop reads CASSLDFSEYEQYF. CDR3 DNA sequence: TGTGCCAGCAGCTTAGATTTTTCTGAGTACGAGCAGTACTTC.